This paragraph covers one TCR beta chain sequence. What it recognizes is unknown. TCRdb independently ran MiXCR on the reads; one entry per CDR3 protein. The sample lists hundreds of thousands of distinct CDR3 sequences, about 40% occurring once. Trimming removed 1 base from V and 5 bases from J; junction bases left unmatched: 10. CDR3 length: 17 residues. Germline-derived CDR1 and CDR2 are SGHVS and FQNEAQ. The data originate from a study of T cell repertoires in cytomegalovirus infection. Study information: CMV infection and matching HLA type were both indicated by public TCR beta signatures.

Study conclusions and caveats: The study identified carriers of CMV plus the relevant HLA from cumulative public TCR beta family frequency. Within the response measured ex vivo, HLA-C-restricted CMV-specific TCR beta clonotypes were dominant.

The TCR originated in a human donor in good health (CMV status not recorded). Some clones in this sample may be carry-over from other donors' samples. The sample taken for sequencing was PBMCs. The genes are TRBV7-8 and TRBJ1-1; 10 bases line up with TRBD1. CDR3 DNA: TGTGCCAGCAGCTTAGTCTCCGGGACAGGGGATCGGACTGAAGCTTTCTTT. Its translation: CASSLVSGTGDRTEAFF.